This T cell receptor (beta chain) was recorded in a study of control samples from healthy donors and cancer patients. This CDR3 is built from 14 residues. Per germline, CDR1 MNHEY and CDR2 SVGEGT. V was trimmed by 6 bases and J by 6 bases, leaving 17 bases between them. Generated by immunoSEQ multiplex PCR, the TCRdb table keeps only in-frame clones and is missing some. The sample gives about 120,000 clones, about 89% of which show up once; approximately 37% is in the top ten. This chain joins TRBV6-2 or TRBV6-3 and TRBJ1-1; D is possibly TRBD1 (5 bases). The sample taken for sequencing was blood. The receptor was isolated from a man aged 50 to 59 in good health. CDR3 region: CASSPRRGTAEAFF. The DNA for the CDR3 is TGTGCCAGCAGCCCGCGACGGGGGACGGCTGAAGCTTTCTTT.